This record looks at one T cell receptor beta chain sequence and its context. Its antigen remains undetermined. The cohort comprised several hundred healthy bone marrow donors. At the time of sampling, all cohort members were nominally healthy, though unrecorded immune exposures were likely present. The donor was CMV seronegative and belonged to the group of 350 to 400 seronegative cohort members. Each donor provided a peripheral blood sample, and peripheral blood mononuclear cells were used for TCR beta sequencing. Genomic DNA was extracted from the blood cell samples with the Qiagen DNeasy Blood Extraction Kit. These data belong to a study of cytomegalovirus exposure and HLA in healthy donors (dated 2017 in TCRdb). Regarding the research as a whole: An earlier analysis of 550 to 700 of the donors reported about 250 Gb of sequence data and 120 million or so unique TCR beta sequences from 150 million to 200 million T cells. An early release that covered several hundred HLA-typed donors contained 300 to 350 gigabases of sequencing data and tens of millions of unique TCR sequences. Typing coverage differed by locus: A, B, C, DRB1 and DQB1 were typed in about 629-640 donors, DQA1 in 522, DPA1 in around 610, and DPB1 in approximately 450. To decide whether each TCR beta V gene segment behaved as functional or pseudogenic, an earlier analysis of approximately 620 of the donors relied on high-throughput TCR beta sequencing. In a later genetic analysis, genome-wide SNP genotypes for 398 of the 666 donors were used, and that subset was treated as a discovery cohort. High-throughput TCR immunosequencing, statistical association of individual TCRs with disease status, and machine learning were combined to predict cytomegalovirus infection status. In addition to the first cohort of several hundred subjects, a separate validation cohort of about 120 different subjects was used. The study was designed to test whether signatures of past pathogen exposure could be identified by cataloging public T cell receptors. Across some 400 genotyped donors of the cohort, an average of about 240,000 unique TCR beta nucleotide sequences per donor were sequenced, and roughly a sixth of those sequences were non-productive. All discovery cohort repertoires had been generated on a single sequencing platform. The genetic ancestry cluster associated with self-reported Caucasian donors included 81% of the 350 to 500 genotyped donors. The later analysis used no new phenotypic data to find candidate immune exposures, relying instead on TCR beta sequences and their occurrence across donors. A later analysis re-examined previously published TCR beta repertoires from 610 or so donors and added high-resolution HLA genotyping to investigate patterns of TCR occurrence. Five DR-DQ haplotypes were handled as single units for association and clustering because linkage in the cohort was strong. Donor age, sex, ethnicity and CMV serostatus were compiled together with the repertoire data. HLA typing covered class I and class II loci at four-digit resolution. The study used immunosequencing to profile the T cell repertoires of approximately 640 subjects and linked those repertoires to cytomegalovirus serostatus. General findings and caveats noted by the study authors: Sequencing depth was assumed to be roughly uniform across donors in the presence/absence analyses, though that assumption may not hold. Specific HLA alleles were associated with 18,000 or so TCR beta sequences at a false discovery rate of 0.05 in a later analysis. The classifier was reported to diagnose cytomegalovirus status with high specificity and sensitivity in both the original cohort and the validation cohort. Because the 87-base-pair reads could not distinguish some IMGT-functional V segments, including TRBV6-2 and TRBV6-3, those segments were excluded. Because counts were too low, roughly 16 rarely observed V segments, including chromosome 9 orphons, were left out of the earlier analysis of about 620 of the donors. Compared with equally common non-associated chains, HLA-associated TCR beta chains in a later analysis were more clonally expanded and had lower generation probabilities. In a later analysis, TCR association rates were found to vary across HLA loci, with the most associated TCRs seen for DRB1 alleles and the fewest for HLA-C alleles. The study gave a list of 150 to 200 TCR beta chains associated with cytomegalovirus. A few of the identified cytomegalovirus-associated TCR beta chains were confirmed in vitro to be specific for cytomegalovirus antigens. Linkage disequilibrium might explain the correlated functional status among segregating V segments, but an unknown experimental factor could not be ruled out. In a later analysis, most CMV-associated TCR beta chains were found to appear HLA-restricted, with HLA associations seemingly driven largely by CMV exposure. Most TCR sequences were seen in very few donors, while some public TCRs were found in many individuals. In an earlier analysis of 587 of the donors, most TCR beta V segments were observed in productive rearrangements about 87% or about 30% of the time, broadly matching IMGT annotations. Because some donors lacked HLA typing at each locus, the association tests relied only on the typed subset. In a later analysis, several top co-occurrence clusters were reported to appear linked to parvovirus B19, influenza, CMV and Epstein-Barr virus. A cluster of highly shared sequence variants was judged likely to represent a technical artifact of the sequencing pipeline. In a later genetic analysis, fewer N-insertions in productive TCRs were reported among donors in an Asian-associated ancestry cluster than the approximately 670-donor mean. In a later genetic analysis, a missense DCLRE1C variant was associated with V-gene and J-gene trimming of TCR beta chains, and the association was replicated in an independent cohort. A further reported finding was that TCR beta sequences accurately predicted the HLA-A and HLA-B alleles for most subjects in the first cohort. In this cohort, only TCR beta chains were sequenced, and detectable features were limited by the absence of alpha or paired-chain data. The only immune exposure information available for the cohort was CMV serostatus. When HLA alleles, especially DR and DQ, strongly co-occurred, TCR associations were difficult to assign to individual alleles. It was suggested by the authors that the approach could potentially be generalized to other disease states and immunological phenotypes.

Taken from cysteine to phenylalanine, the CDR3 has 16 residues. Kept here is only the CDR3 DNA, which spans 48 bases and is read in frame from base 1. Looking up the germline V gene yields CDR1 KGHSH and CDR2 LQKENI. Compared with germline, V lacks 3 bases and J lacks 4 bases; bases without a gene match: 11. Library preparation employed the immunoSEQ multiplex PCR assay. A mixture of 60 forward primers for TCR Vbeta segments and 13 reverse primers for TCR Jbeta segments was used in the multiplex PCR. Amplification of the CDR3 region of rearranged TCR beta genes was performed with a multiplex PCR assay on genomic DNA. The Illumina HiSeq System was used to sequence the amplified TCR beta libraries as 87-base-pair reads. Per the source publication's procedure: Across the 600 to 700 repertoires, a later analysis counted roughly 77 million unique TCR beta chains, roughly 11 million of which were shared by at least two donors. Raw reads were error-corrected and collapsed into unique sequences by a nearest-neighbor algorithm in which closely related sequences were merged to remove PCR and sequencing errors. V, D and J gene segments were assigned by aligning CDR3 sequences to IMGT reference sequences. For a sequence to be retained, a match of at least six nucleotides to both a V gene segment and a J gene segment was required. Rearrangements were called productive when the CDR3 lacked stop codons and stayed in frame with V and J; all others were non-productive. CDR3 was defined by IMGT convention, running from the second conserved V-encoded cysteine to the conserved J-encoded phenylalanine. The earlier analysis of 587 of the donors excluded sequences that lacked an unambiguous match to a single V gene segment. An earlier analysis of 587 of the donors called V segments functional above 56.7% productive rearrangements and segregating when the between-donor standard deviation exceeded 5%. A statistical classification framework was developed to diagnose cytomegalovirus status using the catalog of TCR beta chain sequences. In a later analysis, TCR nucleotide sequences were compared against IMGT/GENE-DB human TR gene sequences so that V and J genes could be assigned. Using the TCRdist pipeline, a later analysis assigned CDR3 sequences along with most-parsimonious VDJ recombination scenarios. A later analysis defined each TCR beta chain by its CDR3 amino acid sequence plus V-gene family, and excluded reads lacking a unique V-gene family. To address suspected cross-contamination and a sequencing artifact, a later analysis removed a few hundred highly shared, low-generation-probability nucleotide sequences. In a later analysis, a clonal expansion index for each public chain was calculated from normalized within-repertoire ranks of inferred template counts. A later analysis computed generation probabilities with a VDJ recombination model fitted to out-of-frame rearrangements, and checked the results against IGoR. A later analysis scored TCR-TCR, TCR-HLA and TCR-CMV co-occurrence with hypergeometric tests, applying a repertoire-size bias correction to TCR pairs. In a later analysis, false discovery rates were estimated by permuting HLA or CMV assignments 20 times. In a later analysis, co-occurring TCRs were grouped using DBSCAN, with TCRdist sequence similarity added in when clustering inside HLA-allele-positive subsets. For co-occurrence clustering, repertoires with fewer than 30,000 or more than 120,000 public chains were excluded, along with about five repertoires with anomalous nucleotide sharing. Here the immuneACCESS table is served through TCRdb, limited to in-frame sequences with V and J called. Missing clones are a known gap in these copies; in checked studies unresolved V genes cover under half, and the rest lacks a known reason. For V, J and clone size, that table is used; D and trimming come from the DNA. The record for this sample contains roughly 100,000 clones. In total, the top ten clones hold around 3.6% of the sample.

Sequencing was carried out using PBMCs. The rearrangement combines TRBV18 with TRBJ1-2, with TRBD1 matching 7 junction bases. This receptor was identified in a woman aged 30 to 39 in good health and CMV-seronegative. The DNA sequence is given as TGTGCCAGCTCACCCCTAACTCCGACAGGGTCCTATGGCTACACCTTC. It is translated as CASSPLTPTGSYGYTF.